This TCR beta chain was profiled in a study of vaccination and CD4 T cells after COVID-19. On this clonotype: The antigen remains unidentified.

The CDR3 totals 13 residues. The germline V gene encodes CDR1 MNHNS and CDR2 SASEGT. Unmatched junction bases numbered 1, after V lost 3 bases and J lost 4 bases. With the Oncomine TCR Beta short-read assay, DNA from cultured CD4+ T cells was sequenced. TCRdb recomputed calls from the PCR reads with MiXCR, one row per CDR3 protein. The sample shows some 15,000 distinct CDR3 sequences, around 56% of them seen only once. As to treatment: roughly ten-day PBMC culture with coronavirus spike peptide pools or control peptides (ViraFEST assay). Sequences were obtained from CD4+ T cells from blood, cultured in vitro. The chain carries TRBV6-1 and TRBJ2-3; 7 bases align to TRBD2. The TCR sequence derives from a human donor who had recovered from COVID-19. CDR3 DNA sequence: TGTGCCAGCAGTGAGGGACTACCAGATACGCAGTATTTT. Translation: CASSEGLPDTQYF.